This TCR beta chain was sequenced during a study of shared clonotypes between healthy human individuals. Some clones are missing from TCRdb's copy, which holds only in-frame ones; the method was immunoSEQ multiplex PCR. The sample records 1.5 million to 2.5 million clones, 85% to 95% being singletons. With regard to this clone: The target antigen is unknown.

Study findings and constraints: Naive subsets, compared against memory subsets, generally had larger estimated richness values. A handful of donors showed sharing of about 4.7% of naive CD4 clonotypes.

Naive CD8 cells lacked CD45RO, underwent positive selection for CCR7 and left out terminally differentiated effector memory CD45RA+ cells. The germline gives CDR1 MNHEY, CDR2 SMNVEV (reference sequence). Between the trimmed V and J ends, which lost 2 bases and 3 bases, there was a span of 11 bases. This CDR3 is built from 14 residues. V and J are TRBV27 and TRBJ2-7, with D possibly matching TRBD2 (6 bases). Sample: naive CD8+ T cells sorted from blood. This TCR came from a man aged 18 to 29 in good health. DNA for the CDR3: TGTGCCAGCAGTTTAGCGGGGCACGGCTACGAGCAGTACTTC. Protein product: CASSLAGHGYEQYF.